A single sample gave rise to the 9 T cell receptor beta chains below, sequenced in a study of blood T cell repertoires in COVID-19. Sequencing was performed with immunoSEQ multiplex PCR; in TCRdb, only in-frame clones are kept and a portion is missing. The sample consists of 230,000 or so clones, 84% of them appearing once. What was sequenced was peripheral blood. The receptors were gathered from a middle-aged man who had recovered from COVID-19.

The J gene is TRBJ2-3, the V gene TRBV7-7; D might be TRBD1 (6 bases). V lost 5 bases to trimming and J lost 4 bases, with 13 bases between them. The CDR3 has 14 residues. Germline CDR1 and CDR2: SSHAT and FNYEAQ (reference sequence). DNA of the CDR3: TGTGCCAGCAGCCACGACAGGAATGCAGATACGCAGTATTTT. This gives the protein CASSHDRNADTQYF. Supplemented by reference TRBV7-7 and TRBJ2-3, the full variable domain reads GAGVSQSPRYKVTKRGQDVTLRCDPISSHATLYWYQQALGQGPEFLTYFNYEAQPDKSGLPSDRFSAERPEGSISTLTIQRTEQRDSAMYRCASSHDRNADTQYFGPGTRLTVL.

The chain employs TRBV2 and TRBJ1-2, with D hard to call. The CDR3 spans 11 residues. Germline CDR1 SNHLY, CDR2 FYNNEI. V was trimmed by 6 bases and J by 7 bases, leaving 9 bases between them. This CDR3 is CASRAEGGYTF. CDR3 bases: TGTGCCAGCAGGGCAGAGGGTGGCTACACCTTC.

The chain uses TRBV10-3 and TRBJ2-2; no definite D call. Trimming shortened V by 3 bases and J by 6 bases, and 11 bases separated the two germline ends. Germline V gene data show CDR1 as ENHRY and CDR2 as SYGVKD. The CDR3 totals 14 residues. DNA for the CDR3: TGTGCCATCAGTGACCGCGCTCTGGCCGGGGAGCTGTTTTTT. Protein sequence: CAISDRALAGELFF.

This clone occurred a few times. The chain links TRBV30 to TRBJ1-6, with a weak D call TRBD1 (5 bases). CDR3 size: 13 residues. The V end lost 5 bases, the J end lost 7 bases, and 12 bases lay between the germline ends. Per the germline V gene, CDR1 is GTSNPN and CDR2 is SVGIG (reference sequence). CDR3 amino acids: CAWGRGRNSPLHF. CDR3 coding DNA: TGTGCCTGGGGAAGGGGTCGCAATTCACCCCTCCACTTT.

Only one count was recorded for this clone. The chain employs TRBV9 and TRBJ2-7, with 7 bases identical to TRBD1. CDR3 length: 16 residues. CDR1 is SGDLS and CDR2 is YYNGEE in the germline V gene. Germline trimming cut 4 bases from V and 6 bases from J; bases unmatched to any gene: 16. The CDR3 loop is CASSPRSTGVGLEQYF. CDR3 sequence (DNA): TGTGCCAGCAGCCCGCGTTCAACAGGGGTAGGGCTCGAGCAGTACTTC.

The rearrangement links TRBV15 to TRBJ2-7, with D uncertain. This CDR3 is built from 16 residues. Trimming stripped 0 bases from V and 1 base from J, with 13 bases between. The germline gives CDR1 LNHNV, CDR2 YYDKDF (reference sequence). CDR3 nucleotides: TGTGCCACCAGCAGAGATCTTCGGCTGGAGTCCTACGAGCAGTACTTC. Translation gives CATSRDLRLESYEQYF.

V gene TRBV9 combines with J gene TRBJ2-7; TRBD1 matches at 7 bases. Trimming at V came to 3 bases and at J to 6 bases, leaving 6 bases not matched to a gene. Germline-derived CDR1 and CDR2 are SGDLS and YYNGEE. The CDR3 covers 13 residues. The CDR3 DNA reads TGTGCCAGCAGCGGGGTAAGACAGGGCGAGCAGTACTTC. Translating it yields CASSGVRQGEQYF.

A few counts support this clone. The rearrangement uses TRBV18 and TRBJ1-5; D is uncertain. Germline assignment: CDR1 KGHSH and CDR2 LQKENI. Between the trimmed V and J ends, which lost 9 bases and 0 bases, there was a span of 9 bases. The CDR3 has 13 amino acids. The CDR3 bases are TGTGCCAGTTCGTTTTATAGCAATCAGCCCCAGCATTTT. It yields the protein CASSFYSNQPQHF.

This chain joins TRBV5-1 and TRBJ2-7; 11 bases match TRBD2. The germline CDR1 and CDR2 sequences are SGHRS and YFSETQ. CDR3 length: 15 amino acids. With V trimmed by 4 bases and J by 1 base, 4 bases remained unmatched. Here the CDR3 reads CASSVLAGGSYEQYF. Here the CDR3 DNA reads TGCGCCAGCAGCGTTCTAGCGGGGGGTTCCTACGAGCAGTACTTC. Looking up the rest from reference TRBV5-1 and TRBJ2-7 gives the full variable domain: KAGVTQTPRYLIKTRGQQVTLSCSPISGHRSVSWYQQTPGQGLQFLFEYFSETQRNKGNFPGRFSGRQFSNSRSEMNVSTLELGDSALYLCASSVLAGGSYEQYFGPGTRLTVT.